This entry describes one T cell receptor beta chain. Its matching antigen is unknown. Unique molecular identifiers were attached to individual cDNA molecules during library preparation. One entry per CDR3 protein results from TCRdb running MiXCR on the RACE reads. Here the sample spans 190,000 or so distinct CDR3 sequences, about 25% being singletons. Time point specified: patch test 3, about 24 weeks after DPC sensitization. The treatment was: therapeutic diphenylcyclopropenone sensitization with weekly scalp DPC. At patch-test visits, sampling came before the patch test. The germline CDR1 and CDR2 sequences are ENHRY and SYGVKD. CDR3 length: 13 amino acids. With 8 bases removed from V and 1 base from J, the gap between germline ends came to 11 bases. These data come from a study of human T cells and chemical hapten exposure. Overall study results and limits: Large CDR3 similarity clusters arose significantly more often from expanded TCRs than from controls.

Sequencing used whole blood, obtained in connection with sensitization to the hapten diphenylcyclopropenone (DPC). This TCR derives from a woman aged 40 to 50 with alopecia areata. Some clones in this sample may be carry-over from other donors' samples. The genes are TRBV10-3 and TRBJ2-5; D gene uncertain. CDR3 sequence (DNA): TGTGCCATCTTGGATCCCCCCCAAGAGACCCAGTACTTC. It yields the protein CAILDPPQETQYF.